These T cell receptor beta chains were read from a single sample in a study of T-cell memory formation after mild COVID-19. TCRdb re-called the 5' RACE reads with MiXCR, one entry per CDR3 protein. This sample has 550,000 to 600,000 distinct CDR3 sequences, with approximately 21% found just once. The sample comprised PBMCs or a T cell subset sorted from them (not recorded which). Source of these receptors: an adult woman who had mild COVID-19 (a few samples of this study predate the infection). Cell type and time point are not known. The CDR3 runs from the conserved cysteine through the conserved F or W. A D gene is named only where the DNA matches it firmly. Part of the rows lack a size; the others show once, few, many or a class for expanded clones.

>.|17|TRBD2|TRBJ2-1|TRBV6-2/TRBV6-3
CASRYMLAGGSYNEQFF
TGTGCCAGCAGGTACATGCTGGCGGGGGGCTCCTACAATGAGCAGTTCTTC
>.|15|.|TRBJ1-1|TRBV6-6
CASSYSPEGMGEAFF
TGTGCCAGCAGTTACTCCCCAGAGGGGATGGGTGAAGCTTTCTTT
>.|14|TRBD1|TRBJ2-3|TRBV12-3/TRBV12-4
CASSGTGQGDTQYF
TGTGCCAGCAGCGGGACAGGGCAAGGAGATACGCAGTATTTT
>.|18|.|TRBJ1-5|TRBV4-2
CASSQVGIARGSNQPQHF
TGTGCCAGCAGCCAAGTGGGGATCGCCCGAGGGAGCAATCAGCCCCAGCATTTT
>.|10|.|TRBJ1-2|TRBV29-1
CSVFDYGYTF
TGCAGCGTTTTTGACTATGGCTACACCTTC
>few|14|.|TRBJ2-5|TRBV7-9
CASSMRGGQETQYF
TGTGCCAGCAGCATGCGGGGCGGCCAAGAGACCCAGTACTTC
>.|13|TRBD1|TRBJ1-1|TRBV7-9
CASSPRTGQGAFF
TGTGCCAGCAGCCCCAGGACAGGGCAGGGGGCTTTCTTT
>.|16|TRBD2|TRBJ2-1|TRBV7-9
CASSPLWRGGINEQFF
TGTGCCAGCAGCCCCCTCTGGCGGGGGGGCATAAATGAGCAGTTCTTC
>.|12|.|TRBJ1-2|TRBV6-2/TRBV6-3
CASSRQRGGYTF
TGTGCCAGCAGTCGACAAAGGGGGGGCTACACCTTC
>few|11|.|TRBJ2-1|TRBV7-9
CASSGPNEQFF
TGTGCCAGCAGCGGTCCCAATGAGCAGTTCTTC
>.|14|.|TRBJ1-1|TRBV4-1
CASSLTVVDTEAFF
TGCGCCAGCAGCCTGACAGTTGTGGACACTGAAGCTTTCTTT
>few|18|TRBD2|TRBJ2-1|TRBV27
CASSPTSGRAGPYNEQFF
TGTGCCAGCAGTCCGACTAGCGGGAGGGCCGGGCCCTACAATGAGCAGTTCTTC
>few|13|TRBD1|TRBJ2-5|TRBV6-1
CASSEGDRETQYF
TGTGCCAGCAGTGAGGGGGACAGAGAGACCCAGTACTTC
>many|14|.|TRBJ2-7|TRBV20-1
CSARDRSGGTEQYF
TGCAGTGCTAGAGATCGATCTGGCGGGACCGAGCAGTACTTC
>.|16|TRBD1|TRBJ2-1|TRBV5-1
CASSLGGTATNNEQFF
TGCGCCAGCAGCTTGGGGGGGACAGCGACCAACAATGAGCAGTTCTTC
>few|17|.|TRBJ1-5|TRBV20-1
CSARAGHNPKGNQPQHF
TGCAGTGCTAGAGCGGGTCACAACCCAAAGGGGAATCAGCCCCAGCATTTT
>.|14|.|TRBJ2-7|TRBV19
CASKESSPPYEQYF
TGTGCCAGTAAGGAGAGTTCCCCCCCCTACGAGCAGTACTTC
>.|17|TRBD2|TRBJ2-1|TRBV19
CASSIGGLAGAYNEQFF
TGTGCCAGTAGTATTGGGGGTCTAGCGGGAGCCTACAATGAGCAGTTCTTC
>.|16|.|TRBJ2-3|TRBV24-1
CATSDLTGYSTDTQYF
TGTGCCACCAGTGACTTGACAGGATACAGCACAGATACGCAGTATTTT
>.|14|.|TRBJ1-1|TRBV20-1
CSARGVAGNTEAFF
TGCAGTGCTAGAGGGGTGGCAGGGAACACTGAAGCTTTCTTT
>few|14|.|TRBJ2-7|TRBV7-9
CASSLRQGGYEQYF
TGTGCCAGCAGCCTAAGACAAGGAGGGTACGAGCAGTACTTC
>.|13|TRBD1|TRBJ2-7|TRBV12-3/TRBV12-4
CASSQGTGPQQYF
TGTGCCAGCAGCCAAGGGACAGGGCCCCAGCAGTACTTC
>once|15|.|TRBJ1-1|TRBV13
CASSLGPTSPGEAFF
TGTGCCAGCAGCTTAGGCCCCACATCCCCTGGGGAAGCTTTCTTT
>few|14|.|TRBJ1-4|TRBV6-2/TRBV6-3
CASSYSSTNEKLFF
TGTGCCAGCAGTTACAGCTCAACTAATGAAAAACTGTTTTTT
>few|12|.|TRBJ2-5|TRBV7-9
CASSLLGRTQYF
TGTGCCAGCAGCTTACTAGGACGAACCCAGTACTTC
>.|15|TRBD2|TRBJ2-7|TRBV20-1
CSARGTSGTTYEQYF
TGCAGTGCTAGAGGGACTAGCGGGACTACCTACGAGCAGTACTTC
>.|12|.|TRBJ2-7|TRBV29-1
CSVGTYSYEQYF
TGCAGCGTTGGGACTTACTCCTACGAGCAGTACTTC
>.|15|.|TRBJ2-1|TRBV19
CASSMGPGDLREQFF
TGTGCCAGTAGTATGGGCCCTGGGGACCTTAGAGAGCAGTTCTTC
>.|11|.|TRBJ2-2|TRBV19
CASSISVELFF
TGTGCCAGTAGTATATCCGTCGAGCTGTTTTTT
>.|17|.|TRBJ2-1|TRBV5-6
CASSLEGPASSYNEQFF
TGTGCCAGCAGCTTGGAGGGTCCCGCTAGCTCCTACAATGAGCAGTTCTTC
>.|16|TRBD1|TRBJ1-6|TRBV5-1
CASSYGTGGINSPLHF
TGCGCCAGCAGCTACGGAACAGGGGGGATCAATTCACCCCTCCACTTT
>few|12|TRBD1|TRBJ2-7|TRBV10-3
CAISGGQGAAYF
TGTGCCATCAGTGGGGGACAGGGCGCGGCGTACTTC
>few|15|.|TRBJ1-1|TRBV18
CASSIGTGRDTEAFF
TGTGCCAGCTCAATTGGTACAGGGCGTGACACTGAAGCTTTCTTT
>few|15|.|TRBJ1-4|TRBV3-1
CASSQGGATNEKLFF
TGTGCCAGCAGCCAAGGGGGTGCAACTAATGAAAAACTGTTTTTT
>.|14|.|TRBJ1-2|TRBV7-9
CASSLEQGSVGYTF
TGTGCCAGCAGCTTAGAGCAGGGATCAGTAGGCTACACCTTC
>.|16|TRBD2|TRBJ2-1|TRBV20-1
CSASTSGGAHGNEQFF
TGCAGTGCTTCGACTAGCGGGGGGGCCCACGGCAATGAGCAGTTCTTC
>.|15|TRBD1|TRBJ2-7|TRBV4-2
CASSQDDRGLYEQYF
TGTGCCAGCAGCCAAGATGACAGGGGTCTTTACGAGCAGTACTTC
>few|12|.|TRBJ2-1|TRBV25-1
CASTGRAGEQFF
TGTGCCAGCACGGGCAGGGCGGGTGAGCAGTTCTTC
>few|13|.|TRBJ2-5|TRBV7-9
CASSLVLDETQYF
TGTGCCAGCAGCTTAGTCCTGGACGAGACCCAGTACTTC
>.|14|.|TRBJ1-1|TRBV25-1
CASARTDMNTEAFF
TGTGCCAGCGCACGGACAGACATGAACACTGAAGCTTTCTTT
>.|15|.|TRBJ2-1|TRBV12-3/TRBV12-4
CASSLAHLYSNEQFF
TGTGCCAGCAGTTTGGCCCACCTCTATAGCAATGAGCAGTTCTTC